This T cell receptor beta chain was recovered during a study of cytomegalovirus exposure and HLA in healthy donors. V dropped 2 bases and J dropped 7 bases, with 18 bases sitting between them. The CDR3 has 15 amino acids. Germline assignment: CDR1 SGHTS and CDR2 YDEGEE. In the PCR, 60 Vbeta and 13 Jbeta primers were used. Using immunoSEQ multiplex PCR, the repertoire was profiled, and TCRdb retains in-frame clones only, with some absent. The sample lists a few hundred thousand clones, roughly 80% occurring once. At sampling all donors were nominally healthy, likely with unrecorded immune exposures. This clone was picked up one time.

The chain employs TRBV5-8 and TRBJ1-2, with a tentative D call TRBD1 (5 bases). Material for sequencing was PBMCs. The receptor's source is a girl aged 2-10 years in good health and CMV-seronegative. This chain's CDR3 is CASSFGSGILAGYTF. In DNA form, the CDR3 reads TGTGCCAGCAGCTTTGGATCAGGGATTCTTGCTGGCTACACCTTC.